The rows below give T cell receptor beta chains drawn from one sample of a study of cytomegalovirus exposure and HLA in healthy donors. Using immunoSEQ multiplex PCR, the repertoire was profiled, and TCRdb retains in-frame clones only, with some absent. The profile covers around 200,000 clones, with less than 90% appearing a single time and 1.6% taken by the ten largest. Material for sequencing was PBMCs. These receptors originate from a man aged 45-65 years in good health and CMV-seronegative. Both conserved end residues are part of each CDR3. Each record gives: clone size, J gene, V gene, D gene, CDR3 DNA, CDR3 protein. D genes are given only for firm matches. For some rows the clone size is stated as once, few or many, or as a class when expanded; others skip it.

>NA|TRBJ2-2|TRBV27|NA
TGTGCCAGCAGTCCCGACCCTACAGGGCCCAGCACCGGGGAGCTGTTTTTT
CASSPDPTGPSTGELFF
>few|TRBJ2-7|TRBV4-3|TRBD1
TGCGCCAAAAAGGGACAGGGTGCCTACGAGCAGTACTTC
CAKKGQGAYEQYF
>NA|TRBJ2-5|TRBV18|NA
TGTGCCAGCTCACCCCAAGGAGGGAAAGAGACCCAGTACTTC
CASSPQGGKETQYF
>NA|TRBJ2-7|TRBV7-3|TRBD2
TGTGCCAGCAGCCCCGGGGGGGCGCCCTACGAGCAGTACTTC
CASSPGGAPYEQYF
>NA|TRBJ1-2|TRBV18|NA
TGTGCCAGCTCACCCTCCGCGACTAACTATGGCTACACCTTC
CASSPSATNYGYTF
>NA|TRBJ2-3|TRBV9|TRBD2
TGTGCCAGCAGCTTGAGACTCGGGACTAGCGGGGGGCGGAGCACAGATACGCAGTATTTT
CASSLRLGTSGGRSTDTQYF
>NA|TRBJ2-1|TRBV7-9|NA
TGTGCCAGCAGCTTAAGACTAGTTGAACCTAATGAGCAGTTCTTC
CASSLRLVEPNEQFF
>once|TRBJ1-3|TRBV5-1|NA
TGCGCCAGCAGCTTGACAGGGCCCTCTGGAAACACCATATATTTT
CASSLTGPSGNTIYF
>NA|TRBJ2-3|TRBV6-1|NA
TGTGCCAGCAGTGGTGGGAGCAGCACAGATACGCAGTATTTT
CASSGGSSTDTQYF
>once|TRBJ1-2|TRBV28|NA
TGTGCCAGCAGCGTTGACAGGAGGCGAGGCTACACCTTC
CASSVDRRRGYTF
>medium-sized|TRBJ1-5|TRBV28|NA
TGTGCCAGCAGTTTCGGACTGGTCAATCAGCCCCAGCATTTT
CASSFGLVNQPQHF
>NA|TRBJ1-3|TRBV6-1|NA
TGTGCCAGCAGTAGGATTCAGGGCACTGGAAACACCATATATTTT
CASSRIQGTGNTIYF
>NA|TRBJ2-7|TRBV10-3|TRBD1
TGTGCCTCCTATGCCGGGACAGGGCCCTACGAGCAGTACTTC
CASYAGTGPYEQYF
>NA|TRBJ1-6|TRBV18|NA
TGTGCCAGCTCACCACGGGGGCAGGGGCAATTTCCTACCGGAGGCTCACCCCTCCACTTT
CASSPRGQGQFPTGGSPLHF
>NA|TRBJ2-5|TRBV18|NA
TGTGCCAGCTCACAGGGGTGGCGAGAGACCCAGTACTTC
CASSQGWRETQYF
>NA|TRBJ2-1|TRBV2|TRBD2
TGTGCCAGCAGCCAGCGGGAGGGTTTGAATGAGCAGTTCTTC
CASSQREGLNEQFF
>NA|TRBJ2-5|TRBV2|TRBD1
TGTGCCAGCACAAATAACAGGGGATCGTACCAAGAGACCCAGTACTTC
CASTNNRGSYQETQYF
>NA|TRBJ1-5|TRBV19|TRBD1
TGTGCCAGTAGTAGATCCGGGACAGGACGAGAGGGCCAGCCCCAGCATTTT
CASSRSGTGREGQPQHF
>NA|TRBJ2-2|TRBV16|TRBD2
TGTGCCAGCAGCCCGACGCTAGCGGCCAACACCGGGGAGCTGTTTTTT
CASSPTLAANTGELFF
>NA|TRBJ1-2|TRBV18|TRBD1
TGTGCCAGCTCTCGAGACAGGGCTAACTATGGCTACACCTTC
CASSRDRANYGYTF
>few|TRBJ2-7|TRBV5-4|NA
TGTGCCAGCAGCTTGGAGGGGTACGAGCAGTACTTC
CASSLEGYEQYF
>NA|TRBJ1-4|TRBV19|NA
TGTGCCAGTAGAACAGGAACATCAGGTGAAAAACTGTTTTTT
CASRTGTSGEKLFF
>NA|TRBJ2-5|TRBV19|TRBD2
TGTGCCAGTAGTATACGGCCTCTAGCGGGAGGAGAGACCCAGTACTTC
CASSIRPLAGGETQYF
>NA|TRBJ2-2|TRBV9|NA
TGTGCCAGCAGCGTAGGCTACTTAGCCGGCGGGGAGCTGTTTTTT
CASSVGYLAGGELFF
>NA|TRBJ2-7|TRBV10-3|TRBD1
TGTGCCATCGCCTCGACAGGGACGGCCTACGAGCAGTACTTC
CAIASTGTAYEQYF
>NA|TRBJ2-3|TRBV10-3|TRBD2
TGTGCCATCAGTGAGTCTGGGCTAGCGGGAGGAGATACGCAGTATTTT
CAISESGLAGGDTQYF
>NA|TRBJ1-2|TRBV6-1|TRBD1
TGTGCCAGCAGCGGACAGGGGGACGTCTATGGCTACACCTTC
CASSGQGDVYGYTF
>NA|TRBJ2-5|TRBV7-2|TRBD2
TGTGCCAGCAGCTTACAGGGAGGGCAAGAGACCCAGTACTTC
CASSLQGGQETQYF
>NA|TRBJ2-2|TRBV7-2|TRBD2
TGTGCCAGCAACTCGACTAGCGGGGTCGGGGAGCTGTTTTTT
CASNSTSGVGELFF
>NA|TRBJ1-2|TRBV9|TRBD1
TGTGCCAGCAGGGGACAGGGGGAAGGATATGGCTACACCTTC
CASRGQGEGYGYTF
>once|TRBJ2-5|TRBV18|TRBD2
TGTGCCAGCTCACCAGCAGCGGGAGAACGAGAGACCCAGTACTTC
CASSPAAGERETQYF
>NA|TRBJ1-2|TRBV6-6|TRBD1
TGTGCCAGCAGTTATTCCGGGACAGGGACTGGCTACACCTTC
CASSYSGTGTGYTF
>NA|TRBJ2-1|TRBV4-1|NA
TGCGCCAGCAGCCAAGACCAGGGCGACAATGAGCAGTTCTTC
CASSQDQGDNEQFF
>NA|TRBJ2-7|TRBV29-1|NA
TGCAGCGCTAGACAGAGCTCCTACGAGCAGTACTTC
CSARQSSYEQYF
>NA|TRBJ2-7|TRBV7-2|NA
TGTGCCAGCAGCTCGTCACAGGCCTACGAGCAGTACTTC
CASSSSQAYEQYF
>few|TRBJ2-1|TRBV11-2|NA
TGTGCCAGCAGCTTAGGCCCCGGGACAACTACGGCGTTCTTC
CASSLGPGTTTAFF
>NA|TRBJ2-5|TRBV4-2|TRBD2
TGTGCCAGCAGCCAAGGACTAGCGGGAGGCGGGGAGACCCAGTACTTC
CASSQGLAGGGETQYF
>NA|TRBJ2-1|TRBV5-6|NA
TGTGCCAGCCCAAACCGGGACACATATCAGCTCTTC
CASPNRDTYQLF
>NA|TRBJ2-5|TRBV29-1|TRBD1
TGCAGCGTTGGTATTACCGGGACAGGGAAGGCAGAGACCCAGTACTTC
CSVGITGTGKAETQYF
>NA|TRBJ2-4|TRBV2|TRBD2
TGTGCCAGCGCGCGCGGGACTAGCGGGGGGCGGGCCAAAAACATTCAGTACTTC
CASARGTSGGRAKNIQYF
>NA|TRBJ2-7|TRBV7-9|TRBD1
TGTGCCAGCAGCTTATCGACGGACAGGTCCGAGCAGTACTTC
CASSLSTDRSEQYF
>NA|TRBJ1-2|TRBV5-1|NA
TGCGCCAGCAGCTCGTTTCCCTCGGGCTTCGACAGTGGCTACACCTTC
CASSSFPSGFDSGYTF
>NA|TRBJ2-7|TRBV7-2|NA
TGTGCCAGCAGCTTAGAAGCTCGAAGCTCCTACGAGCAGTACTTC
CASSLEARSSYEQYF
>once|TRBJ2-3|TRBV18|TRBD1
TGTGCCAGCTCACCCACGACAGGGAGAAGCACAGATACGCAGTATTTT
CASSPTTGRSTDTQYF
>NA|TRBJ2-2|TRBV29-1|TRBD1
TGCAGCGTTGGACGACAGGGCGCGAACACCGGGGAGCTGTTTTTT
CSVGRQGANTGELFF
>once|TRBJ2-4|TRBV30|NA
TGTGCCTGGAGTGTACATCAGCCGGGGAACACTCAGTACTTC
CAWSVHQPGNTQYF
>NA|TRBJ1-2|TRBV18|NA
TGTGCCAGCTCACCCATCTTGACAAACTATGGCTACACCTTC
CASSPILTNYGYTF
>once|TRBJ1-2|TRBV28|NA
TGTGCCGGGGGCGGGGGATGGCGTGGCTACACCTTC
CAGGGGWRGYTF